This record concerns one TCR beta chain sequence. Trimming took off 3 bases at V and 8 bases at J, with 10 bases between the two ends. This CDR3 region has 11 residues. The germline gives CDR1 DFQATT, CDR2 SNEGSKA (reference sequence). PBMCs were isolated at a quantity of at least 6.5 million per sample. With a J-beta primer mix and a sample-barcoded 5' primer, a second PCR ran about 7 to 12 cycles. Each CDR3 protein gets one entry after TCRdb re-called the 5' RACE reads with MiXCR. The data contain 780,000 or so distinct CDR3 sequences, approximately 60% of them singletons. These data come from a study of blood T cells in healthy people across ages.

The chain joins TRBV20-1 to TRBJ1-2; D is uncertain. The sequence was collected from a man aged 35 to 55 in good health. The specimen was blood. DNA of the CDR3: TGCAGTGCTAGTTTACAGCCGGGCTACACCTTC. Encoded protein: CSASLQPGYTF.